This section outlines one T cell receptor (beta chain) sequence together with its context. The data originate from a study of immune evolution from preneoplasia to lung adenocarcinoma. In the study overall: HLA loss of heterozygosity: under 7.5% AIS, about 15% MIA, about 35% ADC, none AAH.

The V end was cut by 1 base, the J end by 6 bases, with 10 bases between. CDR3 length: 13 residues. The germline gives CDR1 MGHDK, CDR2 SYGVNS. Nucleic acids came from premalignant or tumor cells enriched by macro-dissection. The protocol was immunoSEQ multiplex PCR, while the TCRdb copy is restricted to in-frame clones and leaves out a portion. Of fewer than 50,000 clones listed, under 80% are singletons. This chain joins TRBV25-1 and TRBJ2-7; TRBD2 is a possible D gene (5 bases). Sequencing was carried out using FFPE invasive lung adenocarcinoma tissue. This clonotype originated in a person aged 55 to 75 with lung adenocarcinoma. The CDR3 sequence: CASSESGWAEQYF. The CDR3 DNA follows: TGTGCCAGCAGTGAATCGGGGTGGGCCGAGCAGTACTTC.